One T cell receptor beta chain is described in this entry. What it recognizes is unknown. Genomic DNA was employed as the template in profiling TCR beta VDJ and CDR3. MiXCR was run by TCRdb on the reads, yielding one entry per CDR3 protein. The sample contains about 81,000 distinct CDR3 sequences, roughly half of which appear only once. This sample is drawn from a study of CD8+CD57+ T cells in acquired aplastic anemia. Study at large: Across the sorted CD4+ and CD8+ cells, DNA amounts averaged roughly 3.5 ug. Healthy donors averaged roughly 11 million reads for CD4+ cells.

Study results and caveats: Around 27 was the count of CD8+ CDR3 sequences that patients shared with controls.

The clonotype comes from a human donor in good health, serving as a control. The specimen sequenced was sorted CD4+, CD8+, or CD8+CD57+ T cells (not recorded which) from PBMCs.

CDR3 sequence reads: CASSERGSTDTQYF. In DNA, the CDR3 is TGTGCCAGCAGTGAGCGGGGCAGCACAGATACGCAGTATTTT. The genes are TRBV2 and TRBJ2-3; tentative D call: TRBD2 (6 bases). This CDR3 has 14 amino acids. Trimming left V 3 bases short and J 0 bases short, with 7 bases between. Germline CDR1 reads SNHLY; CDR2 reads FYNNEI.